This T cell receptor beta chain was identified in a study of blood T cell repertoires in COVID-19. As for the study in general: COVID-19 samples, acute and convalescent, were from the United States, Italy and Spain.

Sequencing used immunoSEQ multiplex PCR; TCRdb keeps in-frame clones, though not all of them. The sample has 150,000 or so clones; around 88% are singletons. Germline CDR1 SGHTA, CDR2 FQGTGA. The CDR3 runs to 12 residues. Between the trimmed V and J ends, which lost 6 bases and 7 bases, there was a span of 9 bases. The chain uses TRBV7-3 and TRBJ2-2; D unclear. This clonotype was sampled from a man aged 45-60 years with acute or convalescent COVID-19. The sequencing input was peripheral blood. The CDR3 sequence: CASRPAGGELFF. DNA of the CDR3: TGTGCCAGCAGACCGGCAGGCGGGGAGCTGTTTTTT.